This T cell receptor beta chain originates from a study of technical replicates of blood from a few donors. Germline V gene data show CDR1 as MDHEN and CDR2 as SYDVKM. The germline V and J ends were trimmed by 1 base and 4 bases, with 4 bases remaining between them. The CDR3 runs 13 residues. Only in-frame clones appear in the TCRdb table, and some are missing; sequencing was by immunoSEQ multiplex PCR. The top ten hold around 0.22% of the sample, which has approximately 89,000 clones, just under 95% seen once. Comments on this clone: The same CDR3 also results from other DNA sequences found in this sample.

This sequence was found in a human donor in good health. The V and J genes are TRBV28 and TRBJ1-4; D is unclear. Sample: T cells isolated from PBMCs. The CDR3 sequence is CASSLFSNEKLFF. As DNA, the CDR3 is TGTGCCAGCAGTTTATTTAGTAATGAAAAACTGTTTTTT.